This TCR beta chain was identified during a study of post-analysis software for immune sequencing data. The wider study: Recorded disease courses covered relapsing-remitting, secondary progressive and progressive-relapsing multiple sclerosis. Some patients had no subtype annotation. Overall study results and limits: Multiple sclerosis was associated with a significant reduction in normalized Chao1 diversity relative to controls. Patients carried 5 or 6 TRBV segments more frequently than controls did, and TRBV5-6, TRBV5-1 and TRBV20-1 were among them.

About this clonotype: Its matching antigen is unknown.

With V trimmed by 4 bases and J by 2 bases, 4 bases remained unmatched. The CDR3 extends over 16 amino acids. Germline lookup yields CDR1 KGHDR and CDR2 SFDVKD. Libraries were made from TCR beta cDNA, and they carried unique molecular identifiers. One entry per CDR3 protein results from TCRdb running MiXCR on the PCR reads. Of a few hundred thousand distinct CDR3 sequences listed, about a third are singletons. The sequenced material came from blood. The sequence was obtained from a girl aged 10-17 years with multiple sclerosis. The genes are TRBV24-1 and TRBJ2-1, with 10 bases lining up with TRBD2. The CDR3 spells CATSDSSGGAYNEQFF. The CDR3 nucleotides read TGTGCCACCAGTGACTCAAGCGGGGGGGCCTACAATGAGCAGTTCTTC.